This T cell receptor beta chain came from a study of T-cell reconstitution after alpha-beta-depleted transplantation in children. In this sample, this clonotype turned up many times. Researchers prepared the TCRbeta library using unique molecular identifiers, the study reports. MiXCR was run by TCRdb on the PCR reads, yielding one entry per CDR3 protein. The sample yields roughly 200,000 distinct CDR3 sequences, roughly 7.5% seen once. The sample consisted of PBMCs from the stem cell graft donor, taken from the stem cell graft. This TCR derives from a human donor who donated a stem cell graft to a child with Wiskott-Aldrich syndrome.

The CDR3 DNA follows: TGCAGTGGCGGGCAGGAAAACTACGAGCAGTACTTC. Its protein is CSGGQENYEQYF. The rearrangement uses TRBV20-1 and TRBJ2-7, with D possibly matching TRBD2 (5 bases). The V gene's germline CDR1 is DFQATT and CDR2 SNEGSKA (reference sequence). V lost 7 bases and J lost 3, with 13 bases in between. The CDR3 spans 12 residues.